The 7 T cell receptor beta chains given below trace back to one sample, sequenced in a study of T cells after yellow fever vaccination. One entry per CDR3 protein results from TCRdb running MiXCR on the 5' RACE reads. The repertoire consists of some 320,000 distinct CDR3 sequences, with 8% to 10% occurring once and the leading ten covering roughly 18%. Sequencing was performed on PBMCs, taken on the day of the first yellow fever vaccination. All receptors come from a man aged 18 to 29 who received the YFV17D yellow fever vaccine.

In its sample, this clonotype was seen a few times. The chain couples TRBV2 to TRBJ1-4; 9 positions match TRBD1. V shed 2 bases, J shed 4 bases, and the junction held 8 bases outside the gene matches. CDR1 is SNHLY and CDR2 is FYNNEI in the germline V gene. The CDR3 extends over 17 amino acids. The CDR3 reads CASSEISWTGDNEKLFF. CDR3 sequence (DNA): TGTGCCAGCAGTGAAATCTCCTGGACAGGGGATAATGAAAAACTGTTTTTT.

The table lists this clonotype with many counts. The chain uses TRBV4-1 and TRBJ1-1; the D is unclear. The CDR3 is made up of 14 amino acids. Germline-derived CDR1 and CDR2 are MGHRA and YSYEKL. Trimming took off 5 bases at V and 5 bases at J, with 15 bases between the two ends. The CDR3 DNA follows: TGCGCCAGCAGCTTGTACCCCGGGAGGACTGAAGCTTTCTTT. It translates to CASSLYPGRTEAFF.

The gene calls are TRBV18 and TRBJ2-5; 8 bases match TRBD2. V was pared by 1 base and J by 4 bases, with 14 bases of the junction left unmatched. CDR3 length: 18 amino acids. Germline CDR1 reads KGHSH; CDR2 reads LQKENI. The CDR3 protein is CASSPLRSLTGGRETQYF. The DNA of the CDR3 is TGTGCCAGCTCACCACTAAGGTCGTTGACGGGGGGGCGAGAGACCCAGTACTTC.

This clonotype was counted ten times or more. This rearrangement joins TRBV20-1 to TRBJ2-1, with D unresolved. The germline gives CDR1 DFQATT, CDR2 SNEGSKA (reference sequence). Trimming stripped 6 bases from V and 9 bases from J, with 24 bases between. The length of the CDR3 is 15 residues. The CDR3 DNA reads TGCAGTGCCCCCCCGGATAGGGATCACACCACTGAGCAGTTCTTC. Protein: CSAPPDRDHTTEQFF.

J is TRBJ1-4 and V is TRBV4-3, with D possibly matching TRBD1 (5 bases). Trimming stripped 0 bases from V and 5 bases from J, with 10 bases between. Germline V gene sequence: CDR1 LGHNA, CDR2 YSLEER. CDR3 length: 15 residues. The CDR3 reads CASSQDTAGNEKLFF. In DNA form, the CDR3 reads TGCGCCAGCAGCCAAGATACGGCAGGGAATGAAAAACTGTTTTTT.

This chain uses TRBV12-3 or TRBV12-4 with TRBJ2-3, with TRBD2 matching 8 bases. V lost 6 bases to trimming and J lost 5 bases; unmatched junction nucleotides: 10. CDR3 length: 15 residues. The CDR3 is CASRIAGGAVDTQYF. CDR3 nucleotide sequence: TGTGCCAGCAGAATAGCCGGGGGGGCAGTAGATACGCAGTATTTT.

This CDR3 is CSAIPGGGSYEQYV. CDR3 nucleotide sequence: TGCAGTGCTATACCAGGCGGGGGCAGCTACGAGCAGTACGTC. This chain uses TRBV20-1 with TRBJ2-7; D perhaps matches TRBD2 (7 bases). CDR1 is DFQATT and CDR2 is SNEGSKA in the germline V gene (reference sequence). V was shortened by 4 bases and J by 3 bases, with 16 bases between the two germline ends. The CDR3 consists of 14 residues.